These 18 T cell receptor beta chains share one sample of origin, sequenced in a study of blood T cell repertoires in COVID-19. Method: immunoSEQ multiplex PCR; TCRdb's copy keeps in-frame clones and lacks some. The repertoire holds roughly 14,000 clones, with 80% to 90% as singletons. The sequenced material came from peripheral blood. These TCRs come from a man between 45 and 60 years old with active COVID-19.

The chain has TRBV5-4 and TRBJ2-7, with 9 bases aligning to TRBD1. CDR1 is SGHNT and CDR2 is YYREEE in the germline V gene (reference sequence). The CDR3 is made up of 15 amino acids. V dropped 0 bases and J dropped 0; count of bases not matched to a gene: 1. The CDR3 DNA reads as TGTGCCAGCAGCTTGGGGGGACAGGGCTCCTACGAGCAGTACTTC. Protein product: CASSLGGQGSYEQYF. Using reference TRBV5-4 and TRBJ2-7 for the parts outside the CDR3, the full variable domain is ETGVTQSPTHLIKTRGQQVTLRCSSQSGHNTVSWYQQALGQGPQFIFQYYREEENGRGNFPPRFSGLQFPNYSSELNVNALELDDSALYLCASSLGGQGSYEQYFGPGTRLTVT.

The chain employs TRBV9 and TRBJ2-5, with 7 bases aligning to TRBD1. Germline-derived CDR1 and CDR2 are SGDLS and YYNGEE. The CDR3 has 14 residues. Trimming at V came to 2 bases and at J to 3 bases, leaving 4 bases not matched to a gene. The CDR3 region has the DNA TGTGCCAGCAGCGTGGGGACAGCAAAAGAGACCCAGTACTTC. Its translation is CASSVGTAKETQYF.

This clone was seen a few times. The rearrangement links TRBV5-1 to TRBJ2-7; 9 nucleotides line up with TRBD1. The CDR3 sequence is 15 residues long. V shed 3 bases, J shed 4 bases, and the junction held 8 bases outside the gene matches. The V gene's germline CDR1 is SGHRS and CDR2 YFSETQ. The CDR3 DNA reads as TGCGCCAGCAGCTCGGGACAGGGAAATTTTTACGAGCAGTACTTC. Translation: CASSSGQGNFYEQYF.

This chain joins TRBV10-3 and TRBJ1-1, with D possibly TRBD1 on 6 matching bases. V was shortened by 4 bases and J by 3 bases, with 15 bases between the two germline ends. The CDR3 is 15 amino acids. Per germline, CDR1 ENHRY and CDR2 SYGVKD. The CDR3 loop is CAISGSDRLYTEAFF. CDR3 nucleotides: TGTGCCATCAGTGGTTCCGACAGGCTCTACACTGAAGCTTTCTTT.

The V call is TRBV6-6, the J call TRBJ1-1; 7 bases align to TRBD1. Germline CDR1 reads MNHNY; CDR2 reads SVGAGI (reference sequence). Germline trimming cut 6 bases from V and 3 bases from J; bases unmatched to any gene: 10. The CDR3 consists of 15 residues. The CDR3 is CASRSNRGRDTEAFF. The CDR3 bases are TGTGCCAGCAGGTCGAACAGGGGTCGGGACACTGAAGCTTTCTTT.

The DNA of the CDR3 is TGCGCCAGCAGCCAAGACAGGAGTTTTGGGGCGGCCGGTCTGCAGTACTTC. Translated, it gives CASSQDRSFGAAGLQYF. The rearrangement uses TRBV4-3 and TRBJ2-7; D is possibly TRBD1 (5 bases). With 0 bases removed from V and 9 bases from J, the gap between germline ends came to 24 bases. The CDR3 is 17 amino acids. CDR1 and CDR2 from the germline V gene are LGHNA and YSLEER.

CDR3 loop: CSGAWGDGYTF. The CDR3 DNA follows: TGCAGCGGGGCGTGGGGAGATGGCTACACCTTC. The chain recombines TRBV29-1 with TRBJ1-2; D not resolved. The ends were cut back, 7 bases at V and 6 bases at J, with 12 bases in the middle. The CDR3 covers 11 residues. From germline, CDR1 is SQVTM and CDR2 ANQGSEA. Combining the CDR3 with reference TRBV29-1 and TRBJ1-2 gives the whole variable domain SAVISQKPSRDICQRGTSLTIQCQVDSQVTMMFWYRQQPGQSLTLIATANQGSEATYESGFVIDKFPISRPNLTFSTLTVSNMSPEDSSIYLCSGAWGDGYTFGSGTRLTVV.

The CDR3 spells CASSRYIPDRAISYEQYF. The CDR3 nucleotides are TGCGCCAGCAGCCGATACATTCCGGACAGAGCAATCTCCTACGAGCAGTACTTC. This rearrangement joins TRBV5-1 to TRBJ2-7; D perhaps matches TRBD1 (6 bases). V lost 4 bases and J lost 0, with 23 bases in between. Looked up from germline, CDR1 is SGHRS and CDR2 is YFSETQ. The CDR3 sequence is 18 residues long. Full variable domain (missing parts from reference TRBV5-1 and TRBJ2-7): KAGVTQTPRYLIKTRGQQVTLSCSPISGHRSVSWYQQTPGQGLQFLFEYFSETQRNKGNFPGRFSGRQFSNSRSEMNVSTLELGDSALYLCASSRYIPDRAISYEQYFGPGTRLTVT.

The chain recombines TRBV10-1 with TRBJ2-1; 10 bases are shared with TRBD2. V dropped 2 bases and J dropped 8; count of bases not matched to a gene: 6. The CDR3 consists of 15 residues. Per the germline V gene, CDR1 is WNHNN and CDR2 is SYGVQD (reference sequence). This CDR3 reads CASSETTLAGDEQFF. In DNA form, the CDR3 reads TGCGCCAGCAGTGAGACCACCCTAGCGGGAGATGAGCAGTTCTTC.

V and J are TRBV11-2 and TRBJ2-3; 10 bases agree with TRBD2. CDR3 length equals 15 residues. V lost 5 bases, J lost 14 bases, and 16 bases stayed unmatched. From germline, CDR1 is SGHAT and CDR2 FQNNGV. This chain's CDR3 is CASSTQTLKREGLYF. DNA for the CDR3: TGTGCCAGCAGCACCCAAACACTAAAGCGGGAGGGGCTGTATTTT. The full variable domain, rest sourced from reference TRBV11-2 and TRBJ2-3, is EAGVAQSPRYKIIEKRQSVAFWCNPISGHATLYWYQQILGQGPKLLIQFQNNGVVDDSQLPKDRFSAERLKGVDSTLKIQPAKLEDSAVYLCASSTQTLKREGLYFGPGTRLTVL.

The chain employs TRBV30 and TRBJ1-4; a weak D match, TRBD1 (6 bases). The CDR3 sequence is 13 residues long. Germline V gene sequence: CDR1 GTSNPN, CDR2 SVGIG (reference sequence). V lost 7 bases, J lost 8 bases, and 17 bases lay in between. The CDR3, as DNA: TGTGCCTCGAGGGTAAAGGGGGTCGAAAAACTGTTTTTT. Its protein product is CASRVKGVEKLFF. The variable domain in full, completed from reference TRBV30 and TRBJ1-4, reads SQTIHQWPATLVQPVGSPLSLECTVEGTSNPNLYWYRQAAGRGLQLLFYSVGIGQISSEVPQNLSASRPQDRQFILSSKKLLLSDSGFYLCASRVKGVEKLFFGSGTQLSVL.

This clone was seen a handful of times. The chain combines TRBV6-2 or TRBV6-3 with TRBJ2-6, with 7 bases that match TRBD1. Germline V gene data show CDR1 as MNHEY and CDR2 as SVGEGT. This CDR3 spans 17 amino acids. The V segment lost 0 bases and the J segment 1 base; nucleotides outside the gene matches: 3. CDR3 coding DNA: TGTGCCAGCAGTTACTCGACCAGGGGGTCTGGGGCCAACGTCCTGACTTTC. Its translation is CASSYSTRGSGANVLTF.

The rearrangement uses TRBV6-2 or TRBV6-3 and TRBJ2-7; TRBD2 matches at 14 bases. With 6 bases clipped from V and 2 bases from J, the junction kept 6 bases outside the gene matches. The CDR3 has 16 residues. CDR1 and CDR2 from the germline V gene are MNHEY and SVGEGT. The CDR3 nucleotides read TGTGCCAGCAGCCAACGACTAGCGGGAGGGCCCTACGAGCAGTACTTC. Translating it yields CASSQRLAGGPYEQYF.

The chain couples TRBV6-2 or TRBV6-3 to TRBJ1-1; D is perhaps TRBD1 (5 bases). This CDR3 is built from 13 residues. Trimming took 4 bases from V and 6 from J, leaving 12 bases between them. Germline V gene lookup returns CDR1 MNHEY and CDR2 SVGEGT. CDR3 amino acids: CASSFLRASEAFF. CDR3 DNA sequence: TGTGCCAGCAGTTTTCTCAGGGCCTCTGAAGCTTTCTTT.

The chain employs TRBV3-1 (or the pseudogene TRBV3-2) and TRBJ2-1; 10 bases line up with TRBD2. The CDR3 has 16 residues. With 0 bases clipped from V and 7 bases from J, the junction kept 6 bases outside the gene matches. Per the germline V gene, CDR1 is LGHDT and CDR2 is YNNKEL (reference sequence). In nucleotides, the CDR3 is TGTGCCAGCAGCCAAGACCCTAGCGGGAGTGGGAATGAGCAGTTCTTC. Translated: CASSQDPSGSGNEQFF.

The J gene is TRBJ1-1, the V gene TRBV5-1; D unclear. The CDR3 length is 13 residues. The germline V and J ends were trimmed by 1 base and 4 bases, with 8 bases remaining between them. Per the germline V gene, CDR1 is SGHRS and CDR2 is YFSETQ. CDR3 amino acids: CASSLLTATEAFF. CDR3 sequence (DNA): TGCGCCAGCAGCTTGCTAACAGCCACTGAAGCTTTCTTT.

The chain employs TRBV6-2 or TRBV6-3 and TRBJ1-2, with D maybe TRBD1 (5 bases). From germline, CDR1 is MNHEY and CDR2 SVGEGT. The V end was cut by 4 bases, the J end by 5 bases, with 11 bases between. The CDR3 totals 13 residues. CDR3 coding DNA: TGTGCCAGCAGTTTCACAGGAGCATATGGCTACACCTTC. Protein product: CASSFTGAYGYTF.

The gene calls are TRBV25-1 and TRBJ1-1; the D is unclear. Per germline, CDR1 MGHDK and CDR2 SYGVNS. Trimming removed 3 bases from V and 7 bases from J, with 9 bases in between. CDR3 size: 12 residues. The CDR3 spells CASSDAGGEAFF. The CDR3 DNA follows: TGTGCCAGCAGTGATGCGGGAGGTGAAGCTTTCTTT.